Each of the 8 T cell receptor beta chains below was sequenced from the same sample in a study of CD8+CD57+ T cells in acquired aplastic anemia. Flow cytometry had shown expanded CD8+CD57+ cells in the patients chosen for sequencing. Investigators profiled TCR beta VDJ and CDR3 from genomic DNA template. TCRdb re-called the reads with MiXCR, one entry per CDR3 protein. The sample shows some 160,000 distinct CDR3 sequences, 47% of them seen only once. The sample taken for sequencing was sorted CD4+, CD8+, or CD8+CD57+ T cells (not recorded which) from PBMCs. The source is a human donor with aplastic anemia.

CDR3: CSGGTSGHNEQFF. The CDR3 DNA sequence: TGCAGCGGGGGGACTAGCGGACACAATGAGCAGTTCTTC. The chain couples TRBV29-1 to TRBJ2-1, with TRBD2 matching over 11 bases. There are 13 residues in the CDR3. The V gene's germline CDR1 is SQVTM and CDR2 ANQGSEA. The junction had 4 bases not matched to a gene; V was cut back by 7 bases and J by 5 bases.

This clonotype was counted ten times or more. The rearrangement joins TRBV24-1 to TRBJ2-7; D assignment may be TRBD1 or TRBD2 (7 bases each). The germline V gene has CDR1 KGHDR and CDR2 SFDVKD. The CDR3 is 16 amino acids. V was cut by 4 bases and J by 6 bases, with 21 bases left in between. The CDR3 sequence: CATSDPSDREGIEQYF. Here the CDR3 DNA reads TGTGCCACCAGTGACCCCTCTGACAGGGAGGGGATCGAGCAGTACTTC.

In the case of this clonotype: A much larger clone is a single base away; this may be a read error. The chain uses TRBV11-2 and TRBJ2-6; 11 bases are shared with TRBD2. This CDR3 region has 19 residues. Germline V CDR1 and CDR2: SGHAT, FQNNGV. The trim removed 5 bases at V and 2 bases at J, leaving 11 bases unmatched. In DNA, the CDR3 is TGTGCCAGCAGCGTTTTTCTAACTAGCGGGAGACCTGGGGCCAACGTCCTGACTTTC. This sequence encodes CASSVFLTSGRPGANVLTF.

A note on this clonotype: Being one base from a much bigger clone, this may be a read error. CDR3 loop: CASARVGNQPQHF. The CDR3 DNA sequence: TGTGCCAGCGCCAGGGTAGGTAATCAGCCCCAGCATTTT. The chain links TRBV6-1 to TRBJ1-5, with D perhaps TRBD1 (5 bases). From germline, CDR1 is MNHNS and CDR2 SASEGT. CDR3 length: 13 residues. V lost 8 bases to trimming and J lost 4 bases, with 12 bases between them.

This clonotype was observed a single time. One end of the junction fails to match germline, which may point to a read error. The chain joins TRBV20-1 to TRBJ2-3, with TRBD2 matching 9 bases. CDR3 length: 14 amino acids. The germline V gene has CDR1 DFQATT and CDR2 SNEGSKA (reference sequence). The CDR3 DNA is TGCAGTGCCCCGACTAGCGGAAGCACAGATACACAGTATTTT. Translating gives CSAPTSGSTDTQYF.

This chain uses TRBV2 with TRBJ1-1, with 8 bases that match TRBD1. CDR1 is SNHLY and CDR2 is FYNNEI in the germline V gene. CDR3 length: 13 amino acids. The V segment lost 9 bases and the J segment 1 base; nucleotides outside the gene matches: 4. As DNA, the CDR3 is TGTGCCAGACAGGGGGTAGAGAACACTGAAGCTTTCTTT. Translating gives CARQGVENTEAFF.

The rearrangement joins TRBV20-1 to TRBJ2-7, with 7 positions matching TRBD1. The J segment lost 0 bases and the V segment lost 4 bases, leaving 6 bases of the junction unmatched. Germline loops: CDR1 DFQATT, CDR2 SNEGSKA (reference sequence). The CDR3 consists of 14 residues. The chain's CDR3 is CSAITQGPSYEQYF. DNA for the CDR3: TGCAGTGCTATAACACAGGGGCCCTCCTACGAGCAGTACTTC.

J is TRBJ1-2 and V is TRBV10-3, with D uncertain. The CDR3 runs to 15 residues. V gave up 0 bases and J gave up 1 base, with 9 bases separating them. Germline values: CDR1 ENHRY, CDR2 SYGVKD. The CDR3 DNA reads TGTGCCATCAGTGAGTCGGCAAAGAATAACTATGGCTACACCTTC. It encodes CAISESAKNNYGYTF.